These 7 T cell receptor beta chains share one sample of origin, sequenced in a study of T cell repertoires in cytomegalovirus infection. MiXCR, run by TCRdb on the reads, gives a single entry per CDR3 protein. The sample shows 450,000 to 600,000 distinct CDR3 sequences, 11% of them seen only once. Input material: PBMCs. The receptors were gathered from a human donor in good health (CMV status not recorded). Some clones in this sample may be carry-over from other donors' samples.

The table lists this clonotype with many counts. The chain employs TRBV2 and TRBJ2-5, with 7 bases matching TRBD2. This CDR3 has 14 amino acids. Losses at the gene ends were 5 bases for V and 1 base for J; bases not matched to a gene: 4. Germline CDR1 is SNHLY and CDR2 is FYNNEI. CDR3 region: CASSRGTTQETQYF. The CDR3 nucleotides are TGTGCCAGCAGTCGCGGGACTACCCAAGAGACCCAGTACTTC.

This clonotype was recorded many times. The chain employs TRBV3-1 and TRBJ2-3; 13 bases agree with TRBD2. The CDR3 is 20 residues long. The V and J ends lost 0 bases and 9 bases, in that order; junction bases with no gene match: 18. CDR1 LGHDT and CDR2 YNNKEL come from the germline V gene (reference sequence). As DNA, the CDR3 is TGTGCCAGCAGCCAAGATGGGGGACTAGCGGGATCAGAGCACAGTGGGACGCAGTATTTT. It yields the protein CASSQDGGLAGSEHSGTQYF.

V usage is TRBV18 and J usage is TRBJ1-6; D unclear. The V gene lost 3 bases and the J gene lost 18 bases, with 18 bases spanning the gap. The CDR3 is 13 residues long. Germline V lookup: CDR1 KGHSH, CDR2 LQKENI. The CDR3 sequence is CASSPLGGNTHHF. In DNA, the CDR3 is TGTGCCAGCTCACCCCTGGGAGGCAACACCCACCACTTT.

This clonotype was seen at least ten times. The chain joins TRBV7-8 to TRBJ2-5, with D tentatively TRBD1 (6 bases). The germline V gene has CDR1 SGHVS and CDR2 FQNEAQ. Trimming took off 2 bases at V and 5 bases at J, with 18 bases between the two ends. The CDR3 is 16 residues long. Written as DNA, the CDR3 is TGTGCCAGCAGCTTACCGGGACACAATTTAGGGGAGACCCAGTACTTC. Protein: CASSLPGHNLGETQYF.

There are many counts of this clonotype. The chain couples TRBV7-2 to TRBJ2-7, with TRBD1 identical over 7 bases. Germline V lookup: CDR1 SGHTA, CDR2 FQGNSA. Trimming at V came to 3 bases and at J to 0 bases, leaving 2 bases not matched to a gene. The CDR3 covers 14 residues. The CDR3 loop reads CASSLTGNSYEQYF. The CDR3 DNA reads as TGTGCCAGCAGCTTGACAGGGAACTCCTACGAGCAGTACTTC. The variable domain in full, completed from reference TRBV7-2 and TRBJ2-7, reads GAGVSQSPSNKVTEKGKDVELRCDPISGHTALYWYRQSLGQGLEFLIYFQGNSAPDKSGLPSDRFSAERTGGSVSTLTIQRTQQEDSAVYLCASSLTGNSYEQYFGPGTRLTVT.

This clonotype was found many times. V is TRBV20-1 and J is TRBJ1-2; D is possibly TRBD1 (6 bases). The CDR3 is 13 residues long. Deletions cut 3 bases from V and 2 bases from J, with 10 bases between. Germline V gives CDR1 DFQATT, CDR2 SNEGSKA (reference sequence). CDR3 protein: CSARTGSNYGYTF. DNA of the CDR3: TGCAGTGCTAGGACAGGATCCAACTATGGCTACACCTTC.

The rearrangement links TRBV19 to TRBJ2-3; D call uncertain. CDR1 is LNHDA and CDR2 is SQIVND in the germline V gene (reference sequence). V was shortened by 2 bases and J by 7 bases, with 10 bases between the two germline ends. The CDR3 runs 13 residues. Here the CDR3 reads CASSITQHNTQYF. The CDR3 bases are TGTGCCAGTAGTATAACCCAACATAATACGCAGTATTTT.